Shown below are 20 T cell receptor beta chains from a single sample sequenced in a study of human T cells and chemical hapten exposure. Time point of the sample: patch test 2, 6 weeks after DPC sensitization. Treatment of the sample: therapeutic diphenylcyclopropenone sensitization with weekly scalp DPC. TCRdb used MiXCR to reprocess the RACE reads, holding one entry per CDR3 protein. The sample yields tens of thousands of distinct CDR3 sequences, less than 4% seen once. Sequences were derived from whole blood, sampled in connection with sensitization to the hapten diphenylcyclopropenone (DPC). The origin of the receptors is a man aged 35-49 years with alopecia areata. Some clones in this sample may be carry-over from other donors' samples.

This clonotype was detected ten times or more. This rearrangement joins TRBV12-3 or TRBV12-4 to TRBJ1-1, with 7 bases aligning to TRBD1. The CDR3 is made up of 13 amino acids. The V and J ends lost 6 bases and 11 bases, in that order; junction bases with no gene match: 12. The CDR3 coding sequence is TGTGCCAGCAGCCCCCAGGGGGTCAGGTATGCTTTCTTT. Translation: CASSPQGVRYAFF.

This clonotype was detected ten times or more. This chain joins TRBV10-3 and TRBJ1-4, with D tentatively TRBD1 (5 bases). This CDR3 has 17 residues. Germline V gives CDR1 ENHRY, CDR2 SYGVKD. V lost 0 bases to trimming and J lost 4 bases, with 15 bases between them. The CDR3 coding sequence is TGTGCCATCAGTGAGTCGATAGGGACGAAAAATAATGAAAAACTGTTTTTT. Translating gives CAISESIGTKNNEKLFF.

This clonotype was counted many times. The chain joins TRBV3-1 to TRBJ2-7; D might be TRBD1 (6 bases). The CDR3 is 12 residues long. The ends were cut back, 4 bases at V and 6 bases at J, with 10 bases in the middle. Germline V gene lookup returns CDR1 LGHDT and CDR2 YNNKEL (reference sequence). CDR3 region: CASSRDTREQYF. CDR3 sequence (DNA): TGTGCCAGCAGCCGGGACACTCGCGAGCAGTACTTC.

The table lists this clonotype with many counts. The V gene is TRBV12-3 or TRBV12-4, the J gene TRBJ2-1; TRBD2 matches at 13 bases. V gave up 5 bases and J gave up 9 bases; unmatched junction bases: 7. The CDR3 is 15 amino acids. CDR3 bases: TGTGCCAGCAGTAAACTAGCGGGAGGGCCAATTGAGCAGTTCTTC. Encoded protein: CASSKLAGGPIEQFF.

This clonotype was recorded at least ten times. The rearrangement joins TRBV6-6 to TRBJ2-2; D remains ambiguous. V lost 0 bases and J lost 1, with 3 bases in between. From germline, CDR1 is MNHNY and CDR2 SVGAGI (reference sequence). This CDR3 region has 14 residues. CDR3 coding DNA: TGTGCCAGCAGTTACTCCCAGAACACCGGGGAGCTGTTTTTT. It is translated as CASSYSQNTGELFF.

This clonotype is medium-sized (0.01 to 0.1%) within its sample. The chain carries TRBV20-1 and TRBJ2-3; the match to TRBD2 covers 7 bases. Trimming at V came to 4 bases and at J to 5 bases, leaving 6 bases not matched to a gene. This CDR3 comprises 13 residues. The V gene's germline CDR1 is DFQATT and CDR2 SNEGSKA (reference sequence). The CDR3 loop reads CSATIGRIDTQYF. DNA for the CDR3: TGCAGTGCTACGATCGGGAGGATAGATACGCAGTATTTT.

The chain employs TRBV11-3 and TRBJ2-1; TRBD2 might be the D (6 bases). CDR1 and CDR2 (germline): SGHNT, YENEEA. Trimming took off 0 bases at V and 0 bases at J, with 18 bases between the two ends. The CDR3 sequence is 19 residues long. For the CDR3, the DNA is TGTGCCAGCAGCTTAGATCCACCCGTCCGGGGGAGCTCCTACAATGAGCAGTTCTTC. Protein product: CASSLDPPVRGSSYNEQFF. The variable domain in full, with the rest retrieved from reference TRBV11-3 and TRBJ2-1, is EAGVVQSPRYKIIEKKQPVAFWCNPISGHNTLYWYLQNLGQGPELLIRYENEEAVDDSQLPKDRFSAERLKGVDSTLKIQPAELGDSAVYLCASSLDPPVRGSSYNEQFFGPGTRLTVL.

The rearrangement uses TRBV14 and TRBJ1-2; weak D call: TRBD1 (6 bases). The germline V gene encodes CDR1 SGHDN and CDR2 FVKESK. V was trimmed by 2 bases and J by 7 bases, leaving 11 bases between them. The CDR3 loop spans 13 amino acids. This CDR3 reads CASSQQGFGGYTF. The CDR3 DNA is TGTGCCAGCAGCCAACAGGGGTTTGGTGGCTACACCTTC.

This clonotype was seen many times. The chain uses TRBV6-2 or TRBV6-3 and TRBJ1-1, with D possibly matching TRBD1 (5 bases). V lost 2 bases and J 10 bases, leaving 11 bases between the germline ends. The CDR3 contains 12 residues. Germline V CDR1 and CDR2: MNHEY, SVGEGT. The CDR3 bases are TGTGCCAGCAGTTACCCAGACAGTCGAGCTTTCTTT. Encoded protein: CASSYPDSRAFF.

This clonotype appeared a few times. The chain combines TRBV20-1 with TRBJ2-7; 9 bases line up with TRBD1. V shed 5 bases, J shed 4 bases, and the junction held 6 bases outside the gene matches. This CDR3 has 13 amino acids. Germline V gene data show CDR1 as DFQATT and CDR2 as SNEGSKA (reference sequence). Here the CDR3 reads CSAEQDRGYEQYF. The CDR3 DNA reads as TGCAGTGCTGAACAGGACAGGGGATACGAGCAGTACTTC.

This clonotype appeared many times. The V call is TRBV6-1, the J call TRBJ2-1, with D unresolved. CDR1 and CDR2 (germline): MNHNS, SASEGT. The CDR3 sequence is 14 residues long. V gave up 2 bases and J gave up 12 bases, with 17 bases separating them. The CDR3 sequence is CASSETLTELRQFF. The CDR3 nucleotides read TGTGCCAGCAGTGAAACCCTGACCGAGCTGAGGCAGTTCTTC.

This clonotype has at least ten counts. The chain is built from TRBV6-5 and TRBJ2-3; tentatively, D is TRBD1 (6 bases). The CDR3 runs 13 residues. Trimming removed 6 bases from V and 3 bases from J, with 10 bases in between. CDR1 is MNHEY and CDR2 is SVGAGI in the germline V gene. In nucleotides, the CDR3 is TGTGCCAGCAGCACAGGGTGGACAGATACGCAGTATTTT. Protein sequence: CASSTGWTDTQYF.

This clonotype was recorded many times. This chain connects TRBV20-1 to TRBJ2-1; D gene unclear. The germline V gene encodes CDR1 DFQATT and CDR2 SNEGSKA (reference sequence). V lost 6 bases, J lost 8 bases, and 17 bases lay in between. This CDR3 has 13 amino acids. The CDR3 protein is CSATPENIDEQFF. CDR3 nucleotides: TGCAGTGCCACGCCTGAGAACATCGATGAGCAGTTCTTC.

This clonotype was detected ten times or more. The chain couples TRBV7-3 to TRBJ1-1; tentatively, D is TRBD1 (5 bases). Trimming took 3 bases from V and 5 from J, leaving 16 bases between them. This CDR3 contains 15 residues. The germline V gene has CDR1 SGHTA and CDR2 FQGTGA. This chain's CDR3 is CASSLSGQAGTEAFF. CDR3 coding DNA: TGTGCCAGCAGCTTGTCAGGACAAGCTGGGACTGAAGCTTTCTTT.

This clonotype was detected many times. The J gene is TRBJ1-2, the V gene TRBV28, with D unresolved. Germline lookup yields CDR1 MDHEN and CDR2 SYDVKM. CDR3 length: 13 residues. Between the trimmed V and J ends, which lost 3 bases and 3 bases, there was a span of 8 bases. The CDR3 DNA follows: TGTGCCAGCAGTTTCAGTGAGGACTATGGCTACACCTTC. This gives the protein CASSFSEDYGYTF.

This clonotype was counted between two and nine times. This rearrangement joins TRBV7-2 to TRBJ2-7, with 7 nucleotides matching TRBD1. CDR1 and CDR2 from the germline V gene are SGHTA and FQGNSA. CDR3 size: 14 residues. Trimming cost V 4 bases and J 3 bases; bases outside gene matches: 6. The CDR3 here is CASSSPDRYYEQYF. The CDR3 bases are TGTGCCAGCAGCTCGCCGGACAGGTACTACGAGCAGTACTTC.

This clonotype was detected ten times or more. The chain couples TRBV4-2 to TRBJ1-1; no reliable D call. The CDR3 is 13 residues long. V was shortened by 0 bases and J by 4 bases, with 6 bases between the two germline ends. Germline V gene lookup returns CDR1 LGHNA and CDR2 YNFKEQ. CDR3 sequence (DNA): TGTGCCAGCAGCCAAGAAGGAGCCACTGAAGCTTTCTTT. Translation: CASSQEGATEAFF.

This clonotype was counted many times. The junction shows a germline mismatch at one end, possibly a read error. J is TRBJ2-5 and V is TRBV5-1; D remains ambiguous. This CDR3 contains 12 residues. Germline V CDR1 and CDR2: SGHRS, YFSETQ. In DNA, the CDR3 is TGCGCCAGCAGCTCGAACCAGGAGACCCAGTACTTC. Its protein is CASSSNQETQYF.

This clonotype occurred many times. The chain carries TRBV5-1 and TRBJ2-3; 9 nucleotides line up with TRBD2. V was clipped by 0 bases and J by 11 bases; unmatched bases: 1. This CDR3 is 12 amino acids long. Per the germline V gene, CDR1 is SGHRS and CDR2 is YFSETQ. The CDR3 protein is CASSLGAGGQYF. CDR3 nucleotide sequence: TGCGCCAGCAGCTTGGGAGCGGGAGGGCAGTATTTT.

The sample holds many counts of this clonotype. V usage is TRBV7-8 and J usage is TRBJ2-7; 8 nucleotides match TRBD2. Germline lookup yields CDR1 SGHVS and CDR2 FQNEAQ. V was pared by 5 bases and J by 3 bases, with 12 bases of the junction left unmatched. The length of the CDR3 is 16 residues. The CDR3 sequence is CASSITGTGLVYEQYF. The CDR3, as DNA: TGTGCCAGCAGCATCACTGGTACGGGACTAGTCTACGAGCAGTACTTC.